One sample yielded the 22 T cell receptor beta chains listed below, sequenced in a study of T cells in Graves' hyperthyroidism and ophthalmopathy. Amplification of TCR beta CDR3 regions used RNA as the template. When the TCR CDR3 underwent first-round RT-PCR, the HTBI primer set was used. TCRdb re-analysed the multiplex PCR reads in MiXCR, keeping a single row per CDR3 protein. The repertoire holds 400,000 or so distinct CDR3 sequences, with over 13% as singletons. The sequenced material came from blood. These receptors all come from a man aged 45 to 65 with Graves' ophthalmopathy.

This clonotype was recorded at least ten times. CDR3 amino acids: CAWTTSGLTEAFF. CDR3 in DNA: TGTGCCTGGACCACTTCAGGGTTGACTGAAGCTTTCTTT. This chain connects TRBV30 to TRBJ1-1; TRBD1 might be the D (5 bases). The CDR3 covers 13 residues. CDR1 is GTSNPN, CDR2 SVGIG, per germline (reference sequence). V was cut by 4 bases and J by 5 bases, with 14 bases left in between. Complete variable domain (other parts from reference TRBV30 and TRBJ1-1): SQTIHQWPATLVQPVGSPLSLECTVEGTSNPNLYWYRQAAGRGLQLLFYSVGIGQISSEVPQNLSASRPQDRQFILSSKKLLLSDSGFYLCAWTTSGLTEAFFGQGTRLTVV.

The chain employs TRBV27 and TRBJ2-7, with D unresolved. CDR1 is MNHEY, CDR2 SMNVEV, per germline (reference sequence). Deletions cut 5 bases from V and 4 bases from J, with 18 bases between. The CDR3 totals 15 residues. CDR3 sequence reads: CASSVQRLPEYEQYF. The CDR3 region has the DNA TGTGCCAGCAGTGTGCAGAGACTTCCGGAATACGAGCAGTACTTC.

The chain links TRBV14 to TRBJ2-7; 7 bases are shared with TRBD1. From germline, CDR1 is SGHDN and CDR2 FVKESK. V lost 2 bases, J lost 2 bases, and 6 bases stayed unmatched. The length of the CDR3 is 15 residues. The CDR3 loop is CASSQNRGTPYEQYF. The CDR3 coding sequence is TGTGCCAGCAGCCAAAACAGGGGTACACCCTACGAGCAGTACTTC.

This clonotype was seen only a few times. The genes are TRBV27 and TRBJ1-3; D may be TRBD1 (6 bases). CDR1 and CDR2 (germline): MNHEY, SMNVEV (reference sequence). V was cut by 6 bases and J by 3 bases, with 15 bases left in between. The CDR3 runs to 15 residues. This chain's CDR3 is CASRKGGTVGNTIYF. The CDR3 DNA sequence: TGTGCCAGCAGGAAAGGGGGAACGGTTGGAAACACCATATATTTT.

The rearrangement links TRBV18 to TRBJ2-1; D is unresolved. V lost 6 bases to trimming and J lost 4 bases, with 22 bases between them. The germline gives CDR1 KGHSH, CDR2 LQKENI. This CDR3 contains 17 residues. CDR3 sequence reads: CASSPKVLSSLYNEQFF. As DNA, the CDR3 is TGTGCCAGCTCCCCAAAAGTTCTAAGCTCCCTTTACAATGAGCAGTTCTTC.

This clonotype was counted at least ten times. The chain couples TRBV2 to TRBJ2-5, with 8 bases matching TRBD2. The CDR3 is made up of 14 amino acids. Losses at the gene ends were 11 bases for V and 6 bases for J; bases not matched to a gene: 14. From germline, CDR1 is SNHLY and CDR2 FYNNEI. CDR3 in DNA: TGTGCCGGCGTACTAGCGGAGGTGATCAAGACCCAGTACTTC. It is translated as CAGVLAEVIKTQYF.

This clonotype has a count of ten or more. Written as DNA, the CDR3 is TGTGCCAGCAGTGCCGAGGACAGGGTCACTGAAGCTTTCTTT. This encodes CASSAEDRVTEAFF. This rearrangement joins TRBV2 to TRBJ1-1, with 8 bases matching TRBD1. The CDR3 is 14 residues long. CDR1 SNHLY and CDR2 FYNNEI come from the germline V gene. The trim removed 4 bases at V and 4 bases at J, leaving 5 bases unmatched.

J is TRBJ2-3 and V is TRBV6-1, with D perhaps matching TRBD2 (6 bases). CDR1 and CDR2 from the germline V gene are MNHNS and SASEGT. The CDR3 loop spans 15 amino acids. V was shortened by 7 bases and J by 2 bases, with 16 bases between the two germline ends. Written as DNA, the CDR3 is TGTGCCAGCAACCTGGACGGGAGTGCCACAGATACGCAGTATTTT. Its protein is CASNLDGSATDTQYF.

The table lists this clonotype with many counts. The chain is built from TRBV27 and TRBJ1-1; D not certain. This CDR3 has 14 residues. CDR1 and CDR2 (germline): MNHEY, SMNVEV (reference sequence). The ends were cut back, 0 bases at V and 4 bases at J, with 9 bases in the middle. In nucleotides, the CDR3 is TGTGCCAGCAGTTTATCCGGGGTAGGCACTGAAGCTTTCTTT. As protein: CASSLSGVGTEAFF.

To note about this clonotype: A read error may explain this, as a much larger clone is one base away. The genes are TRBV12-3 or TRBV12-4 and TRBJ1-2, with D uncertain. This CDR3 has 13 amino acids. The CDR3 protein is CTSSLTDNYGYTF. The DNA for the CDR3 is TGTACCAGCAGTTTAACGGACAACTATGGCTACACCTTC.

A note on this clonotype: The junction departs from the called germline gene at one end, perhaps through a read error. The J gene is TRBJ2-1, the V gene TRBV19, with 8 positions matching TRBD1. The CDR3 consists of 15 residues. Per germline, CDR1 LNHDA and CDR2 SQIVND (reference sequence). CDR3 DNA: TGTGCCAGCAATTATCCAGCAGGGGGCACGAATGAGCAGCTCTTC. Its translation is CASNYPAGGTNEQLF.

A few counts support this clonotype. J is TRBJ2-3 and V is TRBV5-5; D gene unclear. Germline V gene lookup returns CDR1 SGHKS and CDR2 YYEKEE (reference sequence). The CDR3 is 15 residues long. Between the trimmed V and J ends, which lost 0 bases and 0 bases, there was a span of 8 bases. The CDR3 region is CASSLDGLSTDTQYF. The CDR3 coding sequence is TGTGCCAGCAGCTTGGATGGGCTAAGCACAGATACGCAGTATTTT.

This clonotype was detected only a few times. The genes are TRBV3-1 and TRBJ2-5, with 7 positions matching TRBD2. V was clipped by 6 bases and J by 14 bases; unmatched bases: 15. Germline CDR1 LGHDT, CDR2 YNNKEL (reference sequence). The CDR3 has 13 amino acids. The CDR3 loop is CASRKTSDNVQYF. CDR3 nucleotides: TGTGCCAGCAGGAAAACTAGCGACAACGTCCAATACTTC.

This clonotype turned up a few times. This rearrangement joins TRBV5-1 to TRBJ2-5; unclear D gene. Trimming removed 4 bases from V and 2 bases from J, with 6 bases in between. The CDR3 totals 12 residues. Germline V gene lookup returns CDR1 SGHRS and CDR2 YFSETQ. In DNA form, the CDR3 reads TGCGCCAGCAGCAAGCTTCAAGAGACCCAGTACTTC. Its translation is CASSKLQETQYF.

This clonotype appeared many times. The chain combines TRBV11-2 with TRBJ2-3; D not resolved. The V end was cut by 0 bases, the J end by 12 bases, with 4 bases between. Germline V gene data show CDR1 as SGHAT and CDR2 as FQNNGV. This CDR3 is built from 10 residues. In nucleotides, the CDR3 is TGTGCCAGCAGCTTAGACCGCCAGTATTTT. It specifies CASSLDRQYF.

The sample holds many counts of this clonotype. V usage is TRBV28 and J usage is TRBJ2-3; D is ambiguous. The ends were cut back, 4 bases at V and 5 bases at J, with 7 bases in the middle. There are 12 residues in the CDR3. CDR1 and CDR2 from the germline V gene are MDHEN and SYDVKM. The CDR3 DNA is TGTGCCAGCAGTTACCGGAGAGATACGCAGTATTTT. It codes for CASSYRRDTQYF.

This clonotype was counted a few times. The CDR3 sequence: CAWSVLGLAGKRFF. The CDR3 bases are TGTGCCTGGAGTGTACTGGGACTAGCGGGGAAGAGGTTCTTC. The rearrangement uses TRBV30 and TRBJ2-1, with 13 bases that match TRBD2. The CDR3 has 14 residues. V shed 0 bases and J 15 bases; nucleotides not matched to a gene: 8. Germline V CDR1 and CDR2: GTSNPN, SVGIG (reference sequence).

This clonotype was observed many times. The chain combines TRBV2 with TRBJ1-2; D gene ambiguous. Germline V gene lookup returns CDR1 SNHLY and CDR2 FYNNEI. V lost 1 base to trimming and J lost 4 bases, with 4 bases between them. This CDR3 has 12 amino acids. For the CDR3, the DNA is TGTGCCAGCAGTGAAGACAGCTATGGCTACACCTTC. Protein sequence: CASSEDSYGYTF.

This clonotype was detected many times. The chain joins TRBV11-2 to TRBJ2-5; D is unclear. The CDR3 loop spans 13 amino acids. Germline-derived CDR1 and CDR2 are SGHAT and FQNNGV. V was clipped by 1 base and J by 1 base, with 4 bases between them. The CDR3 is CASSLAPQETQYF. CDR3 DNA: TGTGCCAGCAGCTTAGCCCCCCAAGAGACCCAGTACTTC.

CDR3 sequence: CASRPGAGAGGYNEQFF. The CDR3 nucleotides read TGTGCCAGCAGGCCCGGGGCGGGAGCGGGGGGGTACAATGAGCAGTTCTTC. The gene calls are TRBV28 and TRBJ2-1, with 10 bases identical to TRBD2. Per the germline V gene, CDR1 is MDHEN and CDR2 is SYDVKM. The CDR3 spans 17 residues. V was pared by 6 bases and J by 4 bases, with 12 bases of the junction left unmatched.

This clonotype was seen ten or more times. This chain joins TRBV30 and TRBJ2-1; D is perhaps TRBD2 (6 bases). CDR1 is GTSNPN, CDR2 SVGIG, per germline (reference sequence). V lost 3 bases, J lost 3 bases, and 15 bases lay in between. The CDR3 contains 15 residues. CDR3: CAWSPGLSLYNEQFF. DNA for the CDR3: TGTGCCTGGAGCCCGGGACTCAGTCTCTACAATGAGCAGTTCTTC.

In its sample, this clonotype was seen many times. This sequence joins TRBV7-9 and TRBJ1-1, with D maybe TRBD1 (6 bases). Per the germline V gene, CDR1 is SEHNR and CDR2 is FQNEAQ (reference sequence). V shed 5 bases and J shed 5 bases, with 12 bases lying between them. The CDR3 has 13 residues. The CDR3 sequence: CASSQPGQTEAFF. The DNA for the CDR3 is TGTGCCAGCAGCCAGCCTGGACAGACTGAAGCTTTCTTT.